One T cell receptor beta chain is described in this entry. The CDR3 extends over 17 amino acids. V was pared by 4 bases and J by 4 bases, with 20 bases between. CDR1 SGHVS and CDR2 FNYEAQ come from the germline V gene. PCR used 60 Vbeta primers and 13 Jbeta primers. The protocol was immunoSEQ multiplex PCR, while the TCRdb copy is restricted to in-frame clones and leaves out a portion. This sample's clone table lists tens of thousands of clones. These data originate in a study of cytomegalovirus exposure and HLA in healthy donors. Study-level information: Early released data comprised 75 million to 100 million unique TCRs from HLA-typed donors.

The J gene is TRBJ1-3, the V gene TRBV7-6, with TRBD1 as a possible D gene (5 bases). Material for sequencing was PBMCs. The sequence was collected from a man aged 40-49 years in good health and CMV-seropositive. CDR3 in DNA: TGTGCCAGCAGCTCCCTTATGGGGCCGAAGGGAGGAAACACCATATATTTT. Translating gives CASSSLMGPKGGNTIYF.